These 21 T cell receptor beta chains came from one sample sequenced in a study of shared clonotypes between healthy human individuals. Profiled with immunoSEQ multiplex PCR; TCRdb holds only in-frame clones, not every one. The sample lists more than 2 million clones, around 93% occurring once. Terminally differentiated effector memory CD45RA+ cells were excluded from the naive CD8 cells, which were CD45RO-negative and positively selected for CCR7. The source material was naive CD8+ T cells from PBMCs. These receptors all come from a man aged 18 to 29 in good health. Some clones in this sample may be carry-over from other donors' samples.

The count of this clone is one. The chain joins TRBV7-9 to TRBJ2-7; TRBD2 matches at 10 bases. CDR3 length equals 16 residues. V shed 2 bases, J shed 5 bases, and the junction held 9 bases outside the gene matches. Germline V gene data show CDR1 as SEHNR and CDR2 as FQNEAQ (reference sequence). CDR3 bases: TGTGCCAGCAGCTTACCAGCGGGAGGGGGAACGGACGAGCAGTACTTC. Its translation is CASSLPAGGGTDEQYF.

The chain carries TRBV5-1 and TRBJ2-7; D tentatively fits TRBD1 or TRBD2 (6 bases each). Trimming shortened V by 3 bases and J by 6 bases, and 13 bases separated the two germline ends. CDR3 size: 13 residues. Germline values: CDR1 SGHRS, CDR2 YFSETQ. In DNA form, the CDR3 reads TGCGCCAGCAGCTCTAACGGAGGGGGCGAGCAGTACTTC. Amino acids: CASSSNGGGEQYF. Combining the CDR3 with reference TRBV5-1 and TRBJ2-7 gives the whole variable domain KAGVTQTPRYLIKTRGQQVTLSCSPISGHRSVSWYQQTPGQGLQFLFEYFSETQRNKGNFPGRFSGRQFSNSRSEMNVSTLELGDSALYLCASSSNGGGEQYFGPGTRLTVT.

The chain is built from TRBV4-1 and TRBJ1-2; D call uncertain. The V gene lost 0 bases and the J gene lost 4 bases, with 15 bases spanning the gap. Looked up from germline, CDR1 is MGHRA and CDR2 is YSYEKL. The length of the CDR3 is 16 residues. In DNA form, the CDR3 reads TGCGCCAGCAGCCAAGATCGAGGGCAAGGCCCCTATGGCTACACCTTC. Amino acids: CASSQDRGQGPYGYTF.

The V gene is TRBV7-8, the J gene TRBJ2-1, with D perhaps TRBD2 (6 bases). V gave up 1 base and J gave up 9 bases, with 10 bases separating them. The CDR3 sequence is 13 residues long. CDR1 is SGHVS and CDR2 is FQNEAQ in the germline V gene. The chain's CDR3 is CASSLVMRGEQFF. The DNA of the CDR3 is TGTGCCAGCAGCTTAGTTATGCGGGGTGAGCAGTTCTTC.

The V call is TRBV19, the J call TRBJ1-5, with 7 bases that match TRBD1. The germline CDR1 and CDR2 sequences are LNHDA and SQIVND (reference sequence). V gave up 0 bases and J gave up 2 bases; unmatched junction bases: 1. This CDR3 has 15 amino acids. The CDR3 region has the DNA TGTGCCAGTAGTATAGAAGGGGGCGGCAATCAGCCCCAGCATTTT. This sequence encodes CASSIEGGGNQPQHF.

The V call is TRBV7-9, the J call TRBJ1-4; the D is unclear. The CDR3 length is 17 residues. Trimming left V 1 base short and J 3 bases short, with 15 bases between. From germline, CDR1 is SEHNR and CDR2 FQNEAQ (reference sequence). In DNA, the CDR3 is TGTGCCAGCAGCTTAGGACACCTAGTACCAGCTAATGAAAAACTGTTTTTT. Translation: CASSLGHLVPANEKLFF.

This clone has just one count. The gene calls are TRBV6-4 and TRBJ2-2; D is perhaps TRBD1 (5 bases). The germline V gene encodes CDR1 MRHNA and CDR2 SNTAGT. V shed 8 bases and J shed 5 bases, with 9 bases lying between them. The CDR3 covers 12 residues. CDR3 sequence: CASPRETGELFF. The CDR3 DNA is TGTGCCAGCCCCAGGGAAACCGGGGAGCTGTTTTTT.

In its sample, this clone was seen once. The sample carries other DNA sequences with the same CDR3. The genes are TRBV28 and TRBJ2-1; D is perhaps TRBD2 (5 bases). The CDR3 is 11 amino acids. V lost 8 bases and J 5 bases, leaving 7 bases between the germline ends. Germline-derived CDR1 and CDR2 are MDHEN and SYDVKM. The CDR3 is CASRGNNEQFF. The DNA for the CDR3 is TGTGCCAGCCGGGGTAACAATGAGCAGTTCTTC.

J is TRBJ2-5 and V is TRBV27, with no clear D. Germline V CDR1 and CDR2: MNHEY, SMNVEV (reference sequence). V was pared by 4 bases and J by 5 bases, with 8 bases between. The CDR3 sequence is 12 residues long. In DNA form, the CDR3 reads TGTGCCAGCAGTTACCCCCAGGAGACCCAGTACTTC. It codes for CASSYPQETQYF.

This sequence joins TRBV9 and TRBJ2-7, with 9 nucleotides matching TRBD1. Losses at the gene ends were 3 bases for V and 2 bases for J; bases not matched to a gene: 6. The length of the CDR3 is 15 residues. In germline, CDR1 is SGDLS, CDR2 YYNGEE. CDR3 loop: CASSAGTGSTYEQYF. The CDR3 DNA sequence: TGTGCCAGCAGCGCCGGGACAGGGAGCACCTACGAGCAGTACTTC.

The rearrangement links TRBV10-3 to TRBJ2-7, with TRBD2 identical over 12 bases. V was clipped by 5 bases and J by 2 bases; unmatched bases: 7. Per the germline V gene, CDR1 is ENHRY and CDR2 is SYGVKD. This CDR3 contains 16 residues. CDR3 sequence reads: CAISRLLAGGTYEQYF. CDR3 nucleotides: TGTGCCATCAGTCGCCTACTAGCGGGAGGCACCTACGAGCAGTACTTC.

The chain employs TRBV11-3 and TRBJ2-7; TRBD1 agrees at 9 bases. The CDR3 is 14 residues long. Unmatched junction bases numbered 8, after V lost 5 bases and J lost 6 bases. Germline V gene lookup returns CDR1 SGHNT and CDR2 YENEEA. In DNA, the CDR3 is TGTGCCAGCAGCCCCGGGACAGGGCGGAGCGAGCAGTACTTC. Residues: CASSPGTGRSEQYF.

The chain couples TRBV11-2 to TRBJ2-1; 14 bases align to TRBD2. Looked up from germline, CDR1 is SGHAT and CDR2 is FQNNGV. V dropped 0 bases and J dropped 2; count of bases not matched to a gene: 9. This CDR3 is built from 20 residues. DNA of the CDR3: TGTGCCAGCAGCTTAGATCGCCGAGGACTAGCGGGAGGTCCCTACAATGAGCAGTTCTTC. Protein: CASSLDRRGLAGGPYNEQFF.

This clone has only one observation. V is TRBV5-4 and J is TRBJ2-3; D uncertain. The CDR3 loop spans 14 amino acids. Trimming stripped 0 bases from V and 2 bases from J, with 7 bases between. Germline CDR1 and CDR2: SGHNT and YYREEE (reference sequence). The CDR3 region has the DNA TGTGCCAGCAGCTTGGGACTCCCCACAGATACGCAGTATTTT. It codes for CASSLGLPTDTQYF.

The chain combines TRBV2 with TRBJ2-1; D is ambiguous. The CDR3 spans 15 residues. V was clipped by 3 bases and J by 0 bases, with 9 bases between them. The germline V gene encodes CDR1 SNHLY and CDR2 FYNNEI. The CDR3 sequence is CASSDGESSYNEQFF. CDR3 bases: TGTGCCAGCAGTGATGGCGAGAGCTCCTACAATGAGCAGTTCTTC.

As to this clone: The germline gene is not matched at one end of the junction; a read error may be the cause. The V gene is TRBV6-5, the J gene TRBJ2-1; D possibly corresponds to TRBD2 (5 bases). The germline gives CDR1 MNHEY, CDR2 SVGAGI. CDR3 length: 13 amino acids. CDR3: CASFADSHNEQFF. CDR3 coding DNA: TGTGCCAGCTTCGCGGACTCCCACAATGAGCAGTTCTTC.

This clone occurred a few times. The CDR3: CASTPGMNTEAFF. The CDR3 nucleotides read TGCGCCAGCACCCCCGGTATGAACACTGAAGCTTTCTTT. This rearrangement joins TRBV10-2 to TRBJ1-1; D is ambiguous. CDR3 length: 13 amino acids. Trimming shortened V by 7 bases and J by 0 bases, and 9 bases separated the two germline ends. Looked up from germline, CDR1 is WSHSY and CDR2 is SAAADI.

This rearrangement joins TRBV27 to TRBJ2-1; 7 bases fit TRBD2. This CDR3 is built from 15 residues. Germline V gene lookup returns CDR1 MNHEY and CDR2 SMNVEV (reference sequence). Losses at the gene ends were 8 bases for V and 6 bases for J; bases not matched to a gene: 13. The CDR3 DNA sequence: TGTGCCAGCGGGTCTGGGGACTATTATCTCAATGAGCAGTTCTTC. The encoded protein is CASGSGDYYLNEQFF.

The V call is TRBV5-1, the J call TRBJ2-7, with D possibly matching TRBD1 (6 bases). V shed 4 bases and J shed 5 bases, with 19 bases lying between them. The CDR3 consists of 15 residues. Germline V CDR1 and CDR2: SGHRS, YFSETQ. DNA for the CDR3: TGCGCCAGCAGCGCCGGCACAGGGTATTGGGACGAGCAGTACTTC. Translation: CASSAGTGYWDEQYF.

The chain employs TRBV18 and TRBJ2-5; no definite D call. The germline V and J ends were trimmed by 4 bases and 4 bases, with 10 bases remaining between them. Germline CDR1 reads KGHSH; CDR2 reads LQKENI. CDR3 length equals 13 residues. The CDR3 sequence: CASSLTRVETQYF. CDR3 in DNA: TGTGCCAGCTCACTAACACGGGTAGAGACCCAGTACTTC.

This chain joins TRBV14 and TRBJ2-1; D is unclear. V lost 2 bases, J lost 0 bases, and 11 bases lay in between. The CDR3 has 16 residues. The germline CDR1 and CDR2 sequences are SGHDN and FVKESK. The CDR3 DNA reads TGTGCCAGCAGCCAACCGAGCGTAAGCTCCTACAATGAGCAGTTCTTC. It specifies CASSQPSVSSYNEQFF.